This TCR beta chain was retrieved from a study of CD8 T cells in ankylosing spondylitis. Study-level results: For ankylosing spondylitis blood, a TCR beta motif of roughly 8 highly homologous variants appeared characteristic. From matched ankylosing spondylitis synovial fluid, disease-linked clones were reportedly recovered at significantly enriched levels. Earlier authors reported some of these motif variants in reactive arthritis synovial fluid and blood. In peripheral blood, disease-linked CD8+ clones occurred at relatively low frequencies.

Generation of TCR beta libraries employed quantitative 5'-RACE incorporating molecular barcodes. TCRdb reprocessed the 5' RACE reads via MiXCR and lists one record per CDR3 protein. The sample records about 800,000 distinct CDR3 sequences, about 11% being singletons. Germline V gene lookup returns CDR1 MNHNS and CDR2 SASEGT. V was cut by 6 bases and J by 6 bases, with 17 bases left in between. This CDR3 is built from 14 residues. With regard to this clonotype: Its antigen is not known.

What was sequenced was blood, either unsorted or a sorted T cell fraction (not recorded which). The V gene is TRBV6-1, the J gene TRBJ2-5; D might be TRBD2 (5 bases). The TCR was taken from a male donor with ankylosing spondylitis. The CDR3 coding sequence is TGTGCCAGCAGCTCACCCTGGACTGCGAAGACCCAGTACTTC. Translation gives CASSSPWTAKTQYF.